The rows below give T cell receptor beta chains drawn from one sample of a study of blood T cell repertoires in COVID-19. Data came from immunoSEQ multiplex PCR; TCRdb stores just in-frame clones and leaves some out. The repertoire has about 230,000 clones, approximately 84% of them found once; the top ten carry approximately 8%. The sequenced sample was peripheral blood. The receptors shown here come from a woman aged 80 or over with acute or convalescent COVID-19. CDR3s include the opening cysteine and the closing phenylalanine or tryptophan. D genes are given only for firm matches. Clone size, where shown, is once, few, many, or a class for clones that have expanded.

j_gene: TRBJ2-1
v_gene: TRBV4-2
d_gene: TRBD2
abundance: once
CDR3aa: CASSQVTSGYNEQFF
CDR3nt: TGTGCCAGCAGCCAAGTTACTAGCGGCTACAATGAGCAGTTCTTC

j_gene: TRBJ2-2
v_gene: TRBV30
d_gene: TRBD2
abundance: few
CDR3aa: CAWSVLRLAGENTGELFF
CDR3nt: TGTGCCTGGAGTGTACTAAGGCTAGCGGGAGAGAACACCGGGGAGCTGTTTTTT

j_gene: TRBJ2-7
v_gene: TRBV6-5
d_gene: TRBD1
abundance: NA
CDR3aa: CASSRQGAQDEQYF
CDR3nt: TGTGCCAGCAGCCGACAGGGGGCTCAGGACGAGCAGTACTTC

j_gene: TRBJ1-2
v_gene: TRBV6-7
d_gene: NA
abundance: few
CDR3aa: CASRGTALKGYTF
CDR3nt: TGTGCCAGCAGGGGGACTGCCTTAAAAGGCTACACCTTC

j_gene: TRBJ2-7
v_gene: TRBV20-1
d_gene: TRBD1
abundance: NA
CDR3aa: CSASFQGAEQYF
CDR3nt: TGCAGTGCTAGTTTTCAGGGGGCCGAGCAGTACTTC

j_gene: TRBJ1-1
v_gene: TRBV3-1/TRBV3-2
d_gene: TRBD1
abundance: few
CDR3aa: CASRGTENTEAFF
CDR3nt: TGTGCCAGCAGGGGGACAGAGAACACTGAAGCTTTCTTT

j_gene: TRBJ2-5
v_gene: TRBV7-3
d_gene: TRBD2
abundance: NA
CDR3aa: CASSLPGLAGGPNQETQYF
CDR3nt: TGTGCCAGCAGCTTACCTGGACTAGCGGGAGGGCCGAACCAAGAGACCCAGTACTTC

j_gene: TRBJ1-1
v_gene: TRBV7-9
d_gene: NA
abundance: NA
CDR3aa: CASPTQVPRRDRTEAFF
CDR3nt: TGTGCCAGCCCCACCCAAGTTCCCCGCAGGGATCGCACTGAAGCTTTCTTT

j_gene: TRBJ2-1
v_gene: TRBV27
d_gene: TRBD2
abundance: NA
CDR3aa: CASSLPREGLRYEQFF
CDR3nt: TGTGCCAGCAGTTTGCCTAGGGAGGGCCTAAGGTATGAGCAGTTCTTC

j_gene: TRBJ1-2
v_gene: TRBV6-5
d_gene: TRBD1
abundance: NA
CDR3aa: CASSEKGQGLGGYTF
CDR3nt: TGTGCCAGCAGCGAGAAAGGACAGGGCTTAGGTGGCTACACCTTC

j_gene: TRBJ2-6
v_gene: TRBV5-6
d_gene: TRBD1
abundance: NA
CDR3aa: CASSWGTGPAAGANVLTF
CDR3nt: TGTGCCAGCAGCTGGGGGACAGGGCCCGCGGCTGGGGCCAACGTCCTGACTTTC

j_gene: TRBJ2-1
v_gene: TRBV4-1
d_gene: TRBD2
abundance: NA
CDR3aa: CASSYDSGESYNEQFF
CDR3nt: TGCGCCAGCAGCTATGATAGCGGGGAGTCCTACAATGAGCAGTTCTTC

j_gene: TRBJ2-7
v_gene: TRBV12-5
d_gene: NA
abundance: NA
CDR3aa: CASALDSYEQYF
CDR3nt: TGTGCTAGTGCCCTGGACAGCTACGAGCAGTACTTC

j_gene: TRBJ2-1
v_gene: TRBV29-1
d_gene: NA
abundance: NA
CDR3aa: CSVDGSSSYNEQFF
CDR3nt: TGCAGCGTTGACGGGAGCAGCTCCTACAATGAGCAGTTCTTC

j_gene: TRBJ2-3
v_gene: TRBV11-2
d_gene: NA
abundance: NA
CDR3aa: CASSLVPPGATDTQYF
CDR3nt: TGTGCCAGCAGCTTAGTCCCACCGGGTGCCACAGATACGCAGTATTTT

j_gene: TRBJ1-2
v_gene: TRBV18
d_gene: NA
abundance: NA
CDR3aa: CASSPDREVYGYTF
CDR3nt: TGTGCCAGCTCACCCGACAGAGAGGTGTATGGCTACACCTTC

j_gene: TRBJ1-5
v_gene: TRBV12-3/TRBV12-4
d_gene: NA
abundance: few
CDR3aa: CASSLGGQPQHF
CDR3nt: TGTGCCAGCAGTTTGGGAGGTCAGCCCCAGCATTTT

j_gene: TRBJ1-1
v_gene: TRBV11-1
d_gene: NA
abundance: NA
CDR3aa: CASSLDPAEAFF
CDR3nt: TGTGCCAGCAGCTTAGATCCGGCTGAAGCTTTCTTT

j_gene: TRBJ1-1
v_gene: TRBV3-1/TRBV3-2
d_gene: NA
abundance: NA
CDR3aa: CASSRRGAPNTEAFF
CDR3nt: TGTGCCAGCAGCCGTAGAGGAGCCCCGAACACTGAAGCTTTCTTT

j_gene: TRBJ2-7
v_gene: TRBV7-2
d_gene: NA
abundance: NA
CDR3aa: CASSSRGVNSYEQYF
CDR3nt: TGTGCCAGCAGCTCCCGCGGGGTGAACTCCTACGAGCAGTACTTC

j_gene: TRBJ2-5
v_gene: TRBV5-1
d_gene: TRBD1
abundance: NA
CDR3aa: CASSVGQGGETQYF
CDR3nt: TGCGCCAGCAGCGTTGGACAGGGGGGTGAGACCCAGTACTTC

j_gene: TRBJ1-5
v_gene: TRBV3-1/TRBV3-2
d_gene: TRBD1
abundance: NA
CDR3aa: CASSQVLGGSQPQHF
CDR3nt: TGTGCCAGCAGCCAAGTTTTAGGGGGCAGTCAGCCCCAGCATTTT

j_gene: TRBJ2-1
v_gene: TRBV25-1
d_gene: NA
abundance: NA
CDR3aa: CARERGGQRPYNEQFF
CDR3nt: TGTGCCAGGGAAAGGGGGGGGCAGAGGCCCTACAATGAGCAGTTCTTC

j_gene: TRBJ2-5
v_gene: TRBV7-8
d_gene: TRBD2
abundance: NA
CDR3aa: CASSSLAGGRETQYF
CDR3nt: TGTGCCAGCAGCTCCCTCGCGGGGGGTAGAGAGACCCAGTACTTC

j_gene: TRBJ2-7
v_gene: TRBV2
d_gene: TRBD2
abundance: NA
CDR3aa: CASSRPGTSVKQYF
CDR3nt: TGTGCCAGCAGTCGTCCCGGGACTAGCGTCAAGCAGTACTTC

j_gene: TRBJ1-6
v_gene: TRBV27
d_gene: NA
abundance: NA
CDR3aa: CASSLRADSYNSPLHF
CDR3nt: TGTGCCAGCAGTTTAAGGGCGGACAGTTATAATTCACCCCTCCACTTT